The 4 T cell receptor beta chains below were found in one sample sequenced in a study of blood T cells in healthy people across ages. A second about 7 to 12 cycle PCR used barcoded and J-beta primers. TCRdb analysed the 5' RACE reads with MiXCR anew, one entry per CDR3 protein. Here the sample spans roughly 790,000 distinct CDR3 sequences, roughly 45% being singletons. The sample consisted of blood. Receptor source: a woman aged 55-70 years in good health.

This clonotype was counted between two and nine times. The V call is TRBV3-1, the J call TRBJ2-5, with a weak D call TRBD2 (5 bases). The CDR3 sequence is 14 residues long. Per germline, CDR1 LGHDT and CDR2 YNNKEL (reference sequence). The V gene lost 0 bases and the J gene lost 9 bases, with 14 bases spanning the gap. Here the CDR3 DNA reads TGTGCCAGCAGCCAAGAGGCAATCGCCGGGGCCCAGTACTTC. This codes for CASSQEAIAGAQYF.

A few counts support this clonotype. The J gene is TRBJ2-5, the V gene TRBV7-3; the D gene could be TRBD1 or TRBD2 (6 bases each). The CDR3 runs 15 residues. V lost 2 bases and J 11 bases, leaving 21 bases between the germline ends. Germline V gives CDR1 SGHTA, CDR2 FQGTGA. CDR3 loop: CASSLDGRRDNEQYF. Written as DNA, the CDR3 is TGTGCCAGCAGCTTAGACGGGCGGCGGGACAATGAGCAGTACTTC.

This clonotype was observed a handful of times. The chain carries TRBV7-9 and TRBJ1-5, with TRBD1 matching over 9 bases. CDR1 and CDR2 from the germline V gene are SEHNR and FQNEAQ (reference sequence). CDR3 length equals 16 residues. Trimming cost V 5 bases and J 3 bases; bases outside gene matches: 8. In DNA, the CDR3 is TGTGCCAGCAGCAACGGACAGGGGAACCCCAATCAGCCCCAGCATTTT. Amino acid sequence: CASSNGQGNPNQPQHF.

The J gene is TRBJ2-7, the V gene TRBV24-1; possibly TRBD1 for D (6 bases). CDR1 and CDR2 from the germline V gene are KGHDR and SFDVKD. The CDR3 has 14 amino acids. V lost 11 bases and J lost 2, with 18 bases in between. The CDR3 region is CANPQGLQPYEQYF. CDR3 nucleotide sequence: TGTGCCAACCCTCAGGGGCTCCAGCCCTACGAGCAGTACTTC.